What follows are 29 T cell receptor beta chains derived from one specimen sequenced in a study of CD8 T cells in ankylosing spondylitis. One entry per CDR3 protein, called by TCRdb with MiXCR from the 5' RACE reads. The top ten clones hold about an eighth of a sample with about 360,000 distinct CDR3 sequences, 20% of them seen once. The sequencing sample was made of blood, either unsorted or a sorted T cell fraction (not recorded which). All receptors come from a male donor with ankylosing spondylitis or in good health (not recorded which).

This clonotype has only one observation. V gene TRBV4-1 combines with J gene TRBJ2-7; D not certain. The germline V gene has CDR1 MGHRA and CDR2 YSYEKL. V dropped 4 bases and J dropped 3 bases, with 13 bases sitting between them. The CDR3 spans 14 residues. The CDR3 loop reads CASSRELVIYEQYF. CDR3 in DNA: TGCGCCAGCAGCCGCGAGCTAGTAATCTACGAGCAGTACTTC.

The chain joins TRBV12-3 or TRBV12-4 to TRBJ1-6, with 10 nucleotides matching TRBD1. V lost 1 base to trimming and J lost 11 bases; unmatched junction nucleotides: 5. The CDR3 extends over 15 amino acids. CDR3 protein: CASSLGGQGFPPLHF. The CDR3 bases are TGTGCCAGCAGTTTAGGGGGACAGGGGTTTCCACCCCTCCACTTT.

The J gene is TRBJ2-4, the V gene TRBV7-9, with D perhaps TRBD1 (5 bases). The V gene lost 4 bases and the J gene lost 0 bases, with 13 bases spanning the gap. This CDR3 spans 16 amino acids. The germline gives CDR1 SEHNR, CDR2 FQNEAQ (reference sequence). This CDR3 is CASSSIRQGAKNIQYF. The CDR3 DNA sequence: TGTGCCAGCAGCTCCATCAGGCAGGGAGCCAAAAACATTCAGTACTTC.

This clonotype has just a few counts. CDR3 in amino acids: CASSQSRGTDTQYF. In DNA, the CDR3 is TGTGCCAGCAGCCAGAGCAGGGGGACAGATACGCAGTATTTT. The chain recombines TRBV9 with TRBJ2-3; TRBD1 matches at 7 bases. Germline V gene data show CDR1 as SGDLS and CDR2 as YYNGEE. The trim removed 4 bases at V and 3 bases at J, leaving 5 bases unmatched. This CDR3 has 14 residues. The full variable domain, rest sourced from reference TRBV9 and TRBJ2-3, is DSGVTQTPKHLITATGQRVTLRCSPRSGDLSVYWYQQSLDQGLQFLIQYYNGEERAKGNILERFSAQQFPDLHSELNLSSLELGDSALYFCASSQSRGTDTQYFGPGTRLTVL.

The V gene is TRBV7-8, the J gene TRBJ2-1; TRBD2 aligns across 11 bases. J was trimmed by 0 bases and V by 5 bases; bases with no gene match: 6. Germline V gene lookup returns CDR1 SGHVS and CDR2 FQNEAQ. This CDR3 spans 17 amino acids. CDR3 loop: CASSRGTSGSSYNEQFF. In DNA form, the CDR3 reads TGTGCCAGCAGCCGAGGGACTAGCGGTAGCTCCTACAATGAGCAGTTCTTC.

CDR3 in DNA: TGTGCCAGCAGCTCGCGACAGGGGGGACCCTACGAGCAGTACTTC. This sequence encodes CASSSRQGGPYEQYF. The V call is TRBV5-6, the J call TRBJ2-7; 9 bases align to TRBD1. CDR3 length: 15 residues. The ends lost 3 bases at V and 2 bases at J; junction bases unmatched: 6. Per germline, CDR1 SGHDT and CDR2 YYEEEE.

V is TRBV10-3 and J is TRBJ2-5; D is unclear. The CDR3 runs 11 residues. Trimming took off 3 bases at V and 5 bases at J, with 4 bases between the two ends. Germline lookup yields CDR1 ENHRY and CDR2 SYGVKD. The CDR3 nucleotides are TGTGCCATCAGTGATTTTGAGACCCAGTACTTC. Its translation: CAISDFETQYF.

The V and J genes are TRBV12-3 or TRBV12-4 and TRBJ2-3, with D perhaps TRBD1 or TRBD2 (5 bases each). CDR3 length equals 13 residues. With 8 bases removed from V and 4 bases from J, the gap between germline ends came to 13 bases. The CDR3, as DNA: TGTGCCAGCGGGACGGCTTTACCAGATACGCAGTATTTT. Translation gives CASGTALPDTQYF.

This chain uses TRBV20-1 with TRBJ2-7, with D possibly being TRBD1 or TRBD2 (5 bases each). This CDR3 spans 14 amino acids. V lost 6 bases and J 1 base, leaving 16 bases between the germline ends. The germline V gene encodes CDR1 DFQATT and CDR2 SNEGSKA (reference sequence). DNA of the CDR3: TGCAGTGCCACCCGGGACCTTATTTCCTACGAGCAGTACTTC. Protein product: CSATRDLISYEQYF.

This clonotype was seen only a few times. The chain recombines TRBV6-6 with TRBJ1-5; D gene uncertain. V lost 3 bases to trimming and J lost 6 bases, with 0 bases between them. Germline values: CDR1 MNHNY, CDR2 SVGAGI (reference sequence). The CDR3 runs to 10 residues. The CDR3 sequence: CASSYQPQHF. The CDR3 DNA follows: TGTGCCAGCAGTTATCAGCCCCAGCATTTT.

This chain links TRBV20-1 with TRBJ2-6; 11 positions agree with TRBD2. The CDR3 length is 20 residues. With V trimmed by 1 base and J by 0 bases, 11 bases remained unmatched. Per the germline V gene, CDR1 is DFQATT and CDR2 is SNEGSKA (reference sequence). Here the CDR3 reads CSARVPGSGGESSGANVLTF. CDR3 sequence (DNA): TGCAGTGCTAGAGTACCAGGTAGCGGGGGGGAGAGCTCTGGGGCCAACGTCCTGACTTTC.

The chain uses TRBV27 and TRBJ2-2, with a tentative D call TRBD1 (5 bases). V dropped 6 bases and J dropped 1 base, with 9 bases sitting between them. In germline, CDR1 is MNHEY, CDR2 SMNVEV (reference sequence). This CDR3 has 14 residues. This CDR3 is CASRQTGNTGELFF. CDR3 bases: TGTGCCAGCAGACAAACAGGGAACACCGGGGAGCTGTTTTTT.

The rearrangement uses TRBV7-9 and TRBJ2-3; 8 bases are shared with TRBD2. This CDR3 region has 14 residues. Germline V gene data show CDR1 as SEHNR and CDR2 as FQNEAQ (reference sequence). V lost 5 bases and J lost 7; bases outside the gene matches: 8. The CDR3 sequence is CASSVAGGYYTQYF. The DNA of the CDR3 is TGTGCCAGCAGCGTGGCGGGGGGTTACTATACGCAGTATTTT.

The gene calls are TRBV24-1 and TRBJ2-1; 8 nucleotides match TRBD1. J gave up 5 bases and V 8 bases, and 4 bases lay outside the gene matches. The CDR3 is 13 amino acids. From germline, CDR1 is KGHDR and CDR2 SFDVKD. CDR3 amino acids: CATKDRDHNEQFF. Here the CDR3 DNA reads TGTGCCACCAAGGACAGGGACCACAATGAGCAGTTCTTC.

The CDR3 loop reads CARSPVSSGANVLTF. The CDR3, as DNA: TGTGCCAGATCACCCGTCAGCTCTGGGGCCAACGTCCTGACTTTC. The chain uses TRBV7-9 and TRBJ2-6; no reliable D call. Germline lookup yields CDR1 SEHNR and CDR2 FQNEAQ (reference sequence). This CDR3 comprises 15 residues. Trimming shortened V by 9 bases and J by 0 bases, and 12 bases separated the two germline ends. Complete variable domain (other parts from reference TRBV7-9 and TRBJ2-6): DTGVSQNPRHKITKRGQNVTFRCDPISEHNRLYWYRQTLGQGPEFLTYFQNEAQLEKSRLLSDRFSAERPKGSFSTLEIQRTEQGDSAMYLCARSPVSSGANVLTFGAGSRLTVL.

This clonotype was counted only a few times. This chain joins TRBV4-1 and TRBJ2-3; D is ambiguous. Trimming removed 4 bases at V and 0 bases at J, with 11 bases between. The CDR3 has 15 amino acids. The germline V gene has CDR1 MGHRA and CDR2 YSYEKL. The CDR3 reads CASSPGPVSTDTQYF. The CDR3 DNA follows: TGCGCCAGCAGCCCTGGACCAGTTAGCACAGATACGCAGTATTTT.

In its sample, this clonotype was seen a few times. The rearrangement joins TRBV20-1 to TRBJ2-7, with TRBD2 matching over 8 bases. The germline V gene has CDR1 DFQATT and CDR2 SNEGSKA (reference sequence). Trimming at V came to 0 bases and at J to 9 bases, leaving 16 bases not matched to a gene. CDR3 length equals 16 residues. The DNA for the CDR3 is TGCAGTGCTAGAGAACATGTGGGCGGGGGGCCCGTCGGGCAGTACTTC. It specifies CSAREHVGGGPVGQYF.

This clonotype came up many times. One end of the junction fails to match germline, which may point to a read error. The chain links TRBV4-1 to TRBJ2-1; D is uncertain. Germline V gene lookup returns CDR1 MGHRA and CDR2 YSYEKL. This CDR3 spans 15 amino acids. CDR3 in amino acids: CASSQDSGGYNEQFF. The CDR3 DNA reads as TGTGCCAGCAGCCAAGATAGTGGCGGATACAATGAGCAGTTCTTC.

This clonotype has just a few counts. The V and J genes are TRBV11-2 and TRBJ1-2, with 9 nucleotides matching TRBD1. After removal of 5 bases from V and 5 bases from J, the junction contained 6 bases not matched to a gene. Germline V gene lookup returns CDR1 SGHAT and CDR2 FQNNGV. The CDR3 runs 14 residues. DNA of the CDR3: TGTGCCAGCAGCCCCGGACAGGGGCGGTATGGCTACACCTTC. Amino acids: CASSPGQGRYGYTF.

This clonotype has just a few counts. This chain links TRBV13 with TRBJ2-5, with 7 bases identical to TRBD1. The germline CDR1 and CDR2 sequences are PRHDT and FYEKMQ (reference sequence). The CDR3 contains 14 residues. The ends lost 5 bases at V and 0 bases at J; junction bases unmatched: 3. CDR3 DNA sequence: TGTGCCAGCAGCACTGACAGGGACCAAGAGACCCAGTACTTC. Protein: CASSTDRDQETQYF. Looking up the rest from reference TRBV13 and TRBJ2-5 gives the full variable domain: AAGVIQSPRHLIKEKRETATLKCYPIPRHDTVYWYQQGPGQDPQFLISFYEKMQSDKGSIPDRFSAQQFSDYHSELNMSSLELGDSALYFCASSTDRDQETQYFGPGTRLLVL.

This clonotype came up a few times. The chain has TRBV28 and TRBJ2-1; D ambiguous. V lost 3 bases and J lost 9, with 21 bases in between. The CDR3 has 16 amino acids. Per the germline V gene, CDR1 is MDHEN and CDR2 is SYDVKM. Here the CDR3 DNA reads TGTGCCAGCAGTTTCTGGAAGGTAGCCGGATTCGGTGAGCAGTTCTTC. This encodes CASSFWKVAGFGEQFF.

This CDR3 reads CAWSLGTTHSDLRSYNEQFF. The CDR3 region has the DNA TGTGCCTGGAGCTTGGGCACTACCCACTCGGACCTTCGATCCTACAATGAGCAGTTCTTC. The genes are TRBV30 and TRBJ2-1; D is unclear. This CDR3 region has 20 residues. V shed 3 bases and J shed 1 base, with 28 bases lying between them. CDR1 is GTSNPN, CDR2 SVGIG, per germline (reference sequence). Complete variable domain (other parts from reference TRBV30 and TRBJ2-1): SQTIHQWPATLVQPVGSPLSLECTVEGTSNPNLYWYRQAAGRGLQLLFYSVGIGQISSEVPQNLSASRPQDRQFILSSKKLLLSDSGFYLCAWSLGTTHSDLRSYNEQFFGPGTRLTVL.

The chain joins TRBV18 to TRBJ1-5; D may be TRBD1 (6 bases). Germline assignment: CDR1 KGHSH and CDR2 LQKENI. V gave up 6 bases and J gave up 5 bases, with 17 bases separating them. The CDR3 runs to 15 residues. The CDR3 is CASSPAGGGDQPQHF. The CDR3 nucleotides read TGTGCCAGCTCGCCCGCAGGAGGGGGAGATCAGCCCCAGCATTTT.

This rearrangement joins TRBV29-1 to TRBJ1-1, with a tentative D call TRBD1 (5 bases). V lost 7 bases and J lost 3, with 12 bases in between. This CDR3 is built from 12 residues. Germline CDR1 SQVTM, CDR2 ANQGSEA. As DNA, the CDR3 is TGCAGCGCCGCGGGGGGGTACACTGAAGCTTTCTTT. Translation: CSAAGGYTEAFF.

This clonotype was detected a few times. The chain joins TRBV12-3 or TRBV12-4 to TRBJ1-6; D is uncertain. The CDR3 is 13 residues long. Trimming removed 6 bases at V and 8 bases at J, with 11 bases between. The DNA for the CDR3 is TGTGCCAGCAGCCTGAGTGATGATTCACCCCTCCACTTT. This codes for CASSLSDDSPLHF.

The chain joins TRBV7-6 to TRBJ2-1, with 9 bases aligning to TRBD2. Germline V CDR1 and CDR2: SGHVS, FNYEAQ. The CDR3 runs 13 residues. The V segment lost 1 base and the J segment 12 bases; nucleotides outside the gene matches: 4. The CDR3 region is CASSLVAGEGQFF. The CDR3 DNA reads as TGTGCCAGCAGCTTAGTAGCGGGGGAGGGGCAGTTCTTC.

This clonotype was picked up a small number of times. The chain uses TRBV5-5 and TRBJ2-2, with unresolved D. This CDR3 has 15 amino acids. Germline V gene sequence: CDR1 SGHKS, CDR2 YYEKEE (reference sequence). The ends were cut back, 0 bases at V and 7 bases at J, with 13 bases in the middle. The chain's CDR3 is CASSLGGNHLGELFF. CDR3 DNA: TGTGCCAGCAGCTTGGGAGGAAACCACCTCGGGGAGCTGTTTTTT.

CDR3 sequence reads: CASSLGTAGNTIYF. CDR3 in DNA: TGTGCCAGCAGCCTTGGGACCGCTGGAAACACCATATATTTT. J is TRBJ1-3 and V is TRBV7-9, with TRBD1 as a possible D gene (5 bases). Germline CDR1 reads SEHNR; CDR2 reads FQNEAQ (reference sequence). The V end was cut by 5 bases, the J end by 2 bases, with 10 bases between. This CDR3 is 14 amino acids long.

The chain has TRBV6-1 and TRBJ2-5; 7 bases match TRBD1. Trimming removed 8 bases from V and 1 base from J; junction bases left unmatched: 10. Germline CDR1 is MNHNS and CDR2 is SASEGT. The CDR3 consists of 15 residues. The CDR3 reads CASPVDRDIQETQYF. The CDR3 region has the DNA TGTGCCAGCCCTGTCGACAGGGATATCCAAGAGACCCAGTACTTC.